The rows below give T cell receptor beta chains drawn from one sample of a study of blood T cell repertoires in COVID-19. Assay: immunoSEQ multiplex PCR; the TCRdb copy retains only in-frame clones and omits some. Among roughly 250,000 clones listed, 75% to 95% were seen once. The specimen was PBMCs or T cells enriched from blood (not recorded which). The receptors originated from a woman aged 18 to 35 who had recovered from COVID-19. Each CDR3 is given with its conserved first and last residue. D genes are given only for firm matches. The size of a clone is reported for some rows only, either as once, few or many, or as a class for expanded clones.

j_call d_call v_call clone_size cdr3_nt cdr3_aa
TRBJ2-1 NA TRBV6-5 NA TGTGCCAGCAGTCTAAGACTAGTCAGCCACAATGAGCAGTTCTTC CASSLRLVSHNEQFF
TRBJ1-2 NA TRBV10-3 NA TGTGCCATCAATGGGGGAGGTGGCTACACCTTC CAINGGGGYTF
TRBJ1-6 TRBD1 TRBV6-5 NA TGTGCCAGCAGACCCGGGACAGATAATTCACCCCTCCACTTT CASRPGTDNSPLHF
TRBJ2-1 TRBD1 TRBV24-1 NA TGTGCCACCAGTGAAAGGGGACAGGGAGAGCAGTTCTTC CATSERGQGEQFF
TRBJ2-1 NA TRBV19 NA TGTGCCAGTGGATGGACGGGGTGGTATGAGCAGTTCTTC CASGWTGWYEQFF
TRBJ1-2 NA TRBV11-2 NA TGTGCCAGCAGCTTATCGGGGGGGGCGTCGAGTTATGGCTACACCTTC CASSLSGGASSYGYTF
TRBJ1-2 TRBD1 TRBV7-8 once TGTGCCAGCAGCTCTACCGGGACAGGGGGCGACGGCGATGATGGCTACACCTTC CASSSTGTGGDGDDGYTF
TRBJ2-1 NA TRBV4-1 once TGCGCCAGCAGCCAAGATACCGGGGGTGAGCAGTTCTTC CASSQDTGGEQFF
TRBJ2-7 TRBD2 TRBV7-9 NA TGTGCCAGCAGCTCCAGCGGGGACCCGAGCTCCTACGAGCAGTACTTC CASSSSGDPSSYEQYF
TRBJ2-7 TRBD2 TRBV5-1 NA TGCGCCAGCAGCTCGGGTAGGGTAGCGGGAGCTGGAAGGGCCTACGAGCAGTACTTC CASSSGRVAGAGRAYEQYF
TRBJ1-3 TRBD1 TRBV7-2 few TGTGCCAGCAGTTTATTTGCCGGGACAGGGAGCTCTGGAAACACCATATATTTT CASSLFAGTGSSGNTIYF
TRBJ2-3 NA TRBV7-3 NA TGTGCCAGCAGCCCCACCTCCGGGACAGATACGCAGTATTTT CASSPTSGTDTQYF
TRBJ1-4 TRBD1 TRBV28 NA TGTGCCAGCGTAGGCCGGACAGGGGATAAAAAACTGTTTTTT CASVGRTGDKKLFF
TRBJ2-1 TRBD2 TRBV2 few TGTGCCAGCAGGGGGACTAGCGGGAGTGTCCCTCTACGGTACAATGAGCAGTTCTTC CASRGTSGSVPLRYNEQFF
TRBJ1-2 TRBD1 TRBV27 few TGTGCCAGCAGTTTTAGGTCAGGGGGCGGGGGCTACACCTTC CASSFRSGGGGYTF
TRBJ2-2 NA TRBV12-3/TRBV12-4 NA TGTGCCGGAGAGGAGGGAACCGGGGAGCTGTTTTTT CAGEEGTGELFF
TRBJ1-4 NA TRBV15 NA TGTGCCACCAGCAGGGCCCTAACTTCGGGTAGCGAAAAACTGTTTTTT CATSRALTSGSEKLFF
TRBJ1-4 NA TRBV6-6 NA TGTGCCAGCATCCCATCGGGGGAAGAAAAACTGTTTTTT CASIPSGEEKLFF
TRBJ2-1 NA TRBV11-2 NA TGTGCCAGCAGCTTGTGGTGGTGTTGCGGGGCTTATGAGCAGTTCTTC CASSLWWCCGAYEQFF
TRBJ1-4 NA TRBV2 NA TGTGCCAGTGGAAGGACACAAGCAACTAATGAAAAACTGTTTTTT CASGRTQATNEKLFF
TRBJ1-4 NA TRBV18 NA TGTGCCAGCTCACCACCCGGGGGGGAAAAACTGTTTTTT CASSPPGGEKLFF
TRBJ2-7 NA TRBV6-5 NA TGTGCCAGCAGTTACGGCAGGGCCTACGAGCAGTACTTC CASSYGRAYEQYF
TRBJ1-2 NA TRBV9 NA TGTGCCAGCAGCGTACGGGTTCATGCTTTAGGTTACACCTTC CASSVRVHALGYTF
TRBJ1-4 NA TRBV7-6 NA TGTGCCAGCAGCTTAGGGGGAGGACCTAATGAAAAACTGTTTTTT CASSLGGGPNEKLFF
TRBJ1-2 TRBD1 TRBV19 NA TGTGCCAGTACATCCCTCGACAGGGCTGGCTACACCTTC CASTSLDRAGYTF
TRBJ2-1 NA TRBV5-1 NA TGCGCCAGCAGCCGAATGAGTTCGAGCTCCTACAATGAGCAGTTCTTC CASSRMSSSSYNEQFF
TRBJ2-5 TRBD2 TRBV28 NA TGTGCCAGCAGTTTATCGCTAGCGGGAGAGACCCAGTACTTC CASSLSLAGETQYF
TRBJ1-4 NA TRBV21-1 NA TGTGCCAGCAGCACCCGACAGGGCCCTAATGAAAAACTGTTTTTT CASSTRQGPNEKLFF
TRBJ2-7 TRBD1 TRBV11-3 NA TGTGCCAGCAGCTTGGGGGGACAGGCGGTCCACGAGCAGTACTTC CASSLGGQAVHEQYF
TRBJ1-2 NA TRBV6-4 NA TGTGCCAGCAGCGCCTTACCTTGGGGAGGAACTGGCTACACCTTC CASSALPWGGTGYTF
TRBJ1-2 NA TRBV25-1 NA TGTGCCAGCAGTGGGGGGGTAGGATATGGCTACACCTTC CASSGGVGYGYTF
TRBJ2-3 TRBD2 TRBV12-3/TRBV12-4 NA TGTGCCAGCAGTTTAACTCGGGAGGCGCAGTATTTT CASSLTREAQYF
TRBJ1-1 NA TRBV5-6 NA TGTGCCAGCAGCCACAGTCGGGCGGGGAGGGACACTGAAGCTTTCTTT CASSHSRAGRDTEAFF
TRBJ1-5 NA TRBV12-3/TRBV12-4 few TGTGCCAGCAGTTTGACAAAACCTCAGCCCCAGCATTTT CASSLTKPQPQHF
TRBJ1-1 NA TRBV20-1 few TGCAGTGCTAGCCGAGTACTTGAAGCTTTCTTT CSASRVLEAFF
TRBJ2-3 TRBD2 TRBV28 once TGTGCCAGCAGTTTGGGACTAGCGGGGAGCACAGATACGCAGTATTTT CASSLGLAGSTDTQYF
TRBJ1-2 NA TRBV19 NA TGTGCCAGTAGCCCCTTAACAGATGGCTACACCTTC CASSPLTDGYTF
TRBJ2-5 TRBD1 TRBV27 NA TGTGCCAGCAACCCTAGGGGGCAGGGGGCCCAGTACTTC CASNPRGQGAQYF
TRBJ1-2 NA TRBV6-5 NA TGTGCCAGCAGTAGCCGATGGGCTGGCTACACCTTC CASSSRWAGYTF
TRBJ1-6 NA TRBV19 NA TGTGCCAGTAGTATAAGTGGCCGAAGTTCACCCCTCCACTTT CASSISGRSSPLHF
TRBJ2-1 NA TRBV27 NA TGTGCCAGCAGTTCCCCGACTCGCTCCTACAATGAGCAGTTCTTC CASSSPTRSYNEQFF
TRBJ1-2 NA TRBV28 few TGTGCCAGCAGTTTAATAGGGGGGGGCTATGGCTACACCTTC CASSLIGGGYGYTF
TRBJ2-5 TRBD2 TRBV14 NA TGTGCCAGCAGGCTAGCGGGGTCAGAGACCCAGTACTTC CASRLAGSETQYF
TRBJ2-3 NA TRBV4-3 NA TGCGCCAGCAGCCAAGAAAGAGGGGGGGCCCCAGATACGCAGTATTTT CASSQERGGAPDTQYF
TRBJ1-5 NA TRBV25-1 NA TGTGCCAGCCTGGACAGTAGCCCGGGAGGAGGCAATCAGCCCCAGCATTTT CASLDSSPGGGNQPQHF
TRBJ2-7 NA TRBV9 NA TGTGCCAGCAGCGAGGGTGGGAGACCCTACGAGCAGTACTTC CASSEGGRPYEQYF
TRBJ2-7 TRBD1 TRBV25-1 NA TGTGCCAGCAGTGAATACGGGACAGGTGACTACGAGCAGTACTTC CASSEYGTGDYEQYF
TRBJ2-5 NA TRBV27 NA TGTGCCAGCAGTTTACGTCGGAGGGAAGAGACCCAGTACTTC CASSLRRREETQYF
TRBJ2-3 NA TRBV5-1 NA TGCGCCAGCAGCCCAGGAACTAGCACAGATACGCAGTATTTT CASSPGTSTDTQYF
TRBJ1-1 TRBD1 TRBV25-1 NA TGTGCCAGCAGTCTGACAGGGCCCACTGAAGCTTTCTTT CASSLTGPTEAFF
TRBJ1-3 TRBD1 TRBV2 NA TGTGCCAGCGGGCCTGACAGGGCTCCACGAAACACCATATATTTT CASGPDRAPRNTIYF
TRBJ1-2 NA TRBV3-1/TRBV3-2 NA TGTGCCAGCAGCCAAAATCAGATAATCCAAGGCTACACCTTC CASSQNQIIQGYTF
TRBJ1-2 NA TRBV28 NA TGTGCCAGCAGTTTGGCGGGGAGGGTCGGTGGCTACACCTTC CASSLAGRVGGYTF
TRBJ2-1 TRBD1 TRBV11-2 NA TGTGCCAGCAGCTGGGGACAGGAGACTTACAATGAGCAGTTCTTC CASSWGQETYNEQFF
TRBJ2-4 TRBD2 TRBV2 NA TGTGCCAGCAGTGAAGCGGGGTATTCCGGGACTAGCGGTGTAAACATTCAGTACTTC CASSEAGYSGTSGVNIQYF